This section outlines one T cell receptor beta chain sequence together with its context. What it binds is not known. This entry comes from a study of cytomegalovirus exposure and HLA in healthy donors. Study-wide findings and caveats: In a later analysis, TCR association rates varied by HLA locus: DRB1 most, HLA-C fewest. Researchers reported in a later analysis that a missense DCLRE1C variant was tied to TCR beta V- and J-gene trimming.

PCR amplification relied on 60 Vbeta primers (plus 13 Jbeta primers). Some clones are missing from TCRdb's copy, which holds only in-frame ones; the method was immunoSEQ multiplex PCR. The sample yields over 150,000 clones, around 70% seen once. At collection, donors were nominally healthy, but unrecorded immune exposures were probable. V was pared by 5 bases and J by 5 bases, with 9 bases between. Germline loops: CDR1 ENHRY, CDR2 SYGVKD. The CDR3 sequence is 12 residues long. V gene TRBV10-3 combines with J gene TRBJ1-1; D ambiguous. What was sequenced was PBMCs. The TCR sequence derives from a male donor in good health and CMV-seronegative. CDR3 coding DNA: TGTGCCATCAGTTCATCGAGTACTGAAGCTTTCTTT. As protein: CAISSSSTEAFF.